The 24 T cell receptor beta chains in this list originate from one sample, sequenced in a study of blood T cell repertoires in COVID-19. The repertoire was sequenced with immunoSEQ multiplex PCR; TCRdb's copy has only in-frame clones and lacks some. The table has under 150,000 clones, around 82% seen once; the top ten hold more than 3%. Sequencing was carried out using PBMCs or T cells enriched from blood (not recorded which). These receptors all come from a man aged 50-59 years in a cohort exposed to, infected with or recovered from COVID-19 (not recorded which).

The rearrangement links TRBV27 to TRBJ1-4; the match to TRBD1 covers 8 bases. Germline CDR1 and CDR2: MNHEY and SMNVEV (reference sequence). The CDR3 loop spans 16 amino acids. V dropped 3 bases and J dropped 5; count of bases not matched to a gene: 8. CDR3 amino acids: CASSLTGASVNEKLFF. The CDR3 DNA reads TGTGCCAGCAGTTTGACAGGGGCGAGTGTAAATGAAAAACTGTTTTTT.

The genes are TRBV13 and TRBJ1-1; D may be TRBD1 (5 bases). The germline gives CDR1 PRHDT, CDR2 FYEKMQ (reference sequence). The CDR3 runs 13 residues. The V and J ends lost 4 bases and 6 bases respectively, with 12 bases between them. In nucleotides, the CDR3 is TGTGCCAGCAGCTCCGGGGAGGGGCCTGAAGCTTTCTTT. Translation gives CASSSGEGPEAFF.

V gene TRBV7-2 combines with J gene TRBJ2-5, with TRBD1 matching over 7 bases. CDR1 SGHTA and CDR2 FQGNSA come from the germline V gene. This CDR3 has 14 amino acids. V dropped 6 bases and J dropped 1; count of bases not matched to a gene: 5. The CDR3 coding sequence is TGTGCCAGCAGACCAGACAGGGTCCAAGAGACCCAGTACTTC. Translation: CASRPDRVQETQYF.

This chain links TRBV12-3 or TRBV12-4 with TRBJ1-5; no clear D. Between the trimmed V and J ends, which lost 6 bases and 6 bases, there was a span of 9 bases. The CDR3 covers 12 residues. CDR3 loop: CASSPVAQPQHF. As DNA, the CDR3 is TGTGCCAGCAGCCCAGTTGCTCAGCCCCAGCATTTT.

V usage is TRBV18 and J usage is TRBJ2-7, with no clear D. V lost 6 bases and J lost 7, with 13 bases in between. Per the germline V gene, CDR1 is KGHSH and CDR2 is LQKENI. The CDR3 has 12 amino acids. Here the CDR3 DNA reads TGTGCCAGCTCTCGTGAGATGTGGGAGCAGTACTTC. Its translation is CASSREMWEQYF. Together with reference TRBV18 and TRBJ2-7, the CDR3 gives the full variable domain: NAGVMQNPRHLVRRRGQEARLRCSPMKGHSHVYWYRQLPEEGLKFMVYLQKENIIDESGMPKERFSAEFPKEGPSILRIQQVVRGDSAAYFCASSREMWEQYFGPGTRLTVT.

The chain uses TRBV2 and TRBJ2-7, with D maybe TRBD2 (5 bases). CDR1 SNHLY and CDR2 FYNNEI come from the germline V gene. The germline V and J ends were trimmed by 3 bases and 2 bases, with 14 bases remaining between them. There are 15 residues in the CDR3. CDR3 DNA sequence: TGTGCCAGCAGTGATAGCGCCATTCTAGCCTACGAGCAGTACTTC. Translating gives CASSDSAILAYEQYF.

The chain links TRBV7-9 to TRBJ1-4, with 9 bases lining up with TRBD1. Germline-derived CDR1 and CDR2 are SEHNR and FQNEAQ (reference sequence). The CDR3 length is 16 residues. The V segment lost 10 bases and the J segment 5 bases; nucleotides outside the gene matches: 14. The CDR3 sequence: CAIQELTGTGNEKLFF. DNA of the CDR3: TGTGCCATTCAAGAGCTTACCGGGACAGGGAATGAAAAACTGTTTTTT.

The chain combines TRBV11-2 with TRBJ2-1, with D possibly TRBD2 on 5 matching bases. CDR3 length equals 15 residues. Germline assignment: CDR1 SGHAT and CDR2 FQNNGV. The V and J ends lost 2 bases and 4 bases respectively, with 12 bases between them. The CDR3 sequence: CASSLRMGSYNEQFF. CDR3 coding DNA: TGTGCCAGCAGCTTAAGAATGGGGAGTTACAATGAGCAGTTCTTC.

In this sample, this clone turned up a few times. This chain joins TRBV10-3 and TRBJ2-7; 9 nucleotides align to TRBD1. The CDR3 contains 12 residues. Germline-derived CDR1 and CDR2 are ENHRY and SYGVKD. V shed 8 bases and J 3 bases; nucleotides not matched to a gene: 2. The CDR3 loop is CAIRDRVYEQYF. DNA for the CDR3: TGTGCCATCCGGGACAGGGTCTACGAGCAGTACTTC.

The chain links TRBV7-2 to TRBJ1-5, with D uncertain. CDR1 SGHTA and CDR2 FQGNSA come from the germline V gene. With 1 base removed from V and 0 bases from J, the gap between germline ends came to 7 bases. This CDR3 has 15 amino acids. This chain's CDR3 is CASSLVGDSNQPQHF. The CDR3, as DNA: TGTGCCAGCAGCTTAGTAGGAGATAGCAATCAGCCCCAGCATTTT.

The chain employs TRBV4-2 and TRBJ2-5; perhaps TRBD2 as D (7 bases). The CDR3 is made up of 17 amino acids. The V gene lost 0 bases and the J gene lost 2 bases, with 16 bases spanning the gap. CDR1 LGHNA and CDR2 YNFKEQ come from the germline V gene. The CDR3 loop is CASSQDRRGRGQETQYF. The CDR3 nucleotides read TGTGCCAGCAGCCAAGATCGTCGGGGGAGGGGGCAAGAGACCCAGTACTTC.

The rearrangement uses TRBV7-2 and TRBJ2-7; 9 positions match TRBD1. CDR3 length: 14 residues. Trimming removed 5 bases from V and 5 bases from J; junction bases left unmatched: 7. CDR1 and CDR2 (germline): SGHTA, FQGNSA. CDR3 sequence: CASSQGQGGHEQYF. CDR3 nucleotide sequence: TGTGCCAGCAGCCAGGGACAGGGAGGCCACGAGCAGTACTTC.

J is TRBJ2-3 and V is TRBV19, with TRBD2 identical over 10 bases. The CDR3 sequence is 15 residues long. The germline CDR1 and CDR2 sequences are LNHDA and SQIVND (reference sequence). The J segment lost 6 bases and the V segment lost 7 bases, leaving 10 bases of the junction unmatched. This CDR3 is CASTGLAGVPDTQYF. DNA of the CDR3: TGTGCCAGTACGGGGCTAGCGGGAGTACCGGATACGCAGTATTTT.

The chain recombines TRBV28 with TRBJ1-2, with a possible D match to TRBD1 (6 bases). Germline lookup yields CDR1 MDHEN and CDR2 SYDVKM. V lost 8 bases and J lost 4, with 17 bases in between. The CDR3 is 14 residues long. The chain's CDR3 is CASFLGGAFYGYTF. The CDR3 DNA follows: TGTGCCAGCTTCCTAGGGGGGGCCTTCTATGGCTACACCTTC.

This clone has just a few counts. This chain connects TRBV10-2 to TRBJ1-2; D might be TRBD1 (5 bases). V was pared by 3 bases and J by 2 bases, with 16 bases between. Germline values: CDR1 WSHSY, CDR2 SAAADI. The CDR3 loop spans 16 amino acids. CDR3 bases: TGCGCCAGCAGTGATCCCCCCGCAGGGCGGAACTATGGCTACACCTTC. Translating it yields CASSDPPAGRNYGYTF.

The chain carries TRBV10-2 and TRBJ2-7; 13 nucleotides match TRBD2. The J segment lost 0 bases and the V segment lost 2 bases, leaving 4 bases of the junction unmatched. The CDR3 totals 17 residues. Germline CDR1 and CDR2: WSHSY and SAAADI. CDR3 in DNA: TGCGCCAGCAGTGAGGGACTAGCGGGGGAAAGCTCCTACGAGCAGTACTTC. It specifies CASSEGLAGESSYEQYF.

The chain couples TRBV18 to TRBJ2-3; D possibly corresponds to TRBD1 (6 bases). The V end lost 5 bases, the J end lost 0 bases, and 15 bases lay between the germline ends. Germline CDR1 reads KGHSH; CDR2 reads LQKENI. The CDR3 is made up of 16 amino acids. This CDR3 reads CASSIRTAVSTDTQYF. CDR3 DNA: TGTGCCAGCTCAATCCGGACAGCAGTTAGCACAGATACGCAGTATTTT.

The chain has TRBV7-7 and TRBJ2-1; D remains unclear. Germline lookup yields CDR1 SSHAT and CDR2 FNYEAQ (reference sequence). The CDR3 sequence is 15 residues long. With 5 bases removed from V and 1 base from J, the gap between germline ends came to 12 bases. The chain's CDR3 is CASSPDSRSYNEQFF. The DNA of the CDR3 is TGTGCCAGCAGCCCTGACTCCCGGTCCTACAATGAGCAGTTCTTC.

The chain is built from TRBV7-2 and TRBJ1-5; 9 bases fit TRBD1. V was clipped by 3 bases and J by 6 bases; unmatched bases: 3. The CDR3 spans 14 residues. Germline CDR1 is SGHTA and CDR2 is FQGNSA. Here the CDR3 DNA reads TGTGCCAGCAGCTTGGGACAGGGCGGTCAGCCCCAGCATTTT. It codes for CASSLGQGGQPQHF.

The genes are TRBV11-3 and TRBJ2-7, with D perhaps matching TRBD1 (5 bases). Germline-derived CDR1 and CDR2 are SGHNT and YENEEA. Trimming cost V 5 bases and J 3 bases, with 14 bases left between them. The CDR3 is made up of 14 amino acids. The DNA of the CDR3 is TGTGCCAGCAGCCCGAGCCCTGACAGCTACGAGCAGTACTTC. Encoded protein: CASSPSPDSYEQYF.

The genes are TRBV7-9 and TRBJ2-1; 7 bases are a match to TRBD2. The CDR3 runs to 16 residues. Trimming at V came to 5 bases and at J to 0 bases, leaving 7 bases not matched to a gene. Germline V CDR1 and CDR2: SEHNR, FQNEAQ (reference sequence). This chain's CDR3 is CASSPQRGSSYNEQFF. In DNA form, the CDR3 reads TGTGCCAGCAGCCCCCAGCGGGGAAGCTCCTACAATGAGCAGTTCTTC.

CDR3 residues: CASSYGLAGSYEQYF. The CDR3 coding sequence is TGTGCCAGCAGTTACGGTTTAGCGGGTTCCTACGAGCAGTACTTC. This chain links TRBV6-5 with TRBJ2-7; 7 positions agree with TRBD2. The CDR3 contains 15 residues. Germline CDR1 and CDR2: MNHEY and SVGAGI. V shed 2 bases and J 1 base; nucleotides not matched to a gene: 5.

V and J are TRBV7-2 and TRBJ1-6; D is unclear. Trimming took off 3 bases at V and 5 bases at J, with 8 bases between the two ends. The CDR3 runs 14 residues. Per germline, CDR1 SGHTA and CDR2 FQGNSA. The CDR3 DNA reads as TGTGCCAGCAGCTTGGCCCAAAATAATTCACCCCTCCACTTT. Translating it yields CASSLAQNNSPLHF.

V usage is TRBV7-7 and J usage is TRBJ2-5; possible D gene TRBD2, 7 bases. Trimming shortened V by 5 bases and J by 3 bases, and 19 bases separated the two germline ends. CDR3 size: 16 residues. The germline CDR1 and CDR2 sequences are SSHAT and FNYEAQ (reference sequence). CDR3 amino acids: CASSPDYGGGEETQYF. The CDR3 bases are TGTGCCAGCAGCCCTGATTACGGAGGGGGGGAAGAGACCCAGTACTTC.